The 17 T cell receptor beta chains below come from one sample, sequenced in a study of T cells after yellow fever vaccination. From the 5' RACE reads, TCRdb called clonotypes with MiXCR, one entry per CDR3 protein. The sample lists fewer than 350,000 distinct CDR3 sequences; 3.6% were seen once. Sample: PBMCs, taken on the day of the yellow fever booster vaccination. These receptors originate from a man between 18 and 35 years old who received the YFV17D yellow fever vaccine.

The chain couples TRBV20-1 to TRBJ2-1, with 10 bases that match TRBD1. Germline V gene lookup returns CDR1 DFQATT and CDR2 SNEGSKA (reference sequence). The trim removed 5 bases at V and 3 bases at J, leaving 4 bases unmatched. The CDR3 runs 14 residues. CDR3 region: CSALRDRGYNEQFF. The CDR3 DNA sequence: TGCAGTGCTCTCCGGGACAGGGGCTACAATGAGCAGTTCTTC.

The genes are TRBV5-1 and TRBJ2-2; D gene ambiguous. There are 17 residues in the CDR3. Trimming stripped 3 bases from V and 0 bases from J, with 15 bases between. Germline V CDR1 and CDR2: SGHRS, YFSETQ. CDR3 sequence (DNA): TGCGCCAGCAGCTCGAAAGGTGGTTCTTCGAACACCGGGGAGCTGTTTTTT. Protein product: CASSSKGGSSNTGELFF.

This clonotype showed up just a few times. The DNA for the CDR3 is TGTGCCAGCAGCTTACCAGGGGCCCCCTACGAGCAGTACGTC. Protein product: CASSLPGAPYEQYV. The chain joins TRBV7-9 to TRBJ2-7; TRBD1 might be the D (6 bases). The CDR3 is 14 residues long. The V gene lost 2 bases and the J gene lost 2 bases, with 10 bases spanning the gap. Germline V lookup: CDR1 SEHNR, CDR2 FQNEAQ (reference sequence).

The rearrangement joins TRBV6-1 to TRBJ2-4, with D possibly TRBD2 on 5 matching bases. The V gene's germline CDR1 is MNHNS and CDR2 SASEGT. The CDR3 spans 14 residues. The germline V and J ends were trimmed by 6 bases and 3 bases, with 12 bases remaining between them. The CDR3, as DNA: TGTGCCAGCAGCCGCGGGCAGGTCAAAAACATTCAGTACTTC. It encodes CASSRGQVKNIQYF.

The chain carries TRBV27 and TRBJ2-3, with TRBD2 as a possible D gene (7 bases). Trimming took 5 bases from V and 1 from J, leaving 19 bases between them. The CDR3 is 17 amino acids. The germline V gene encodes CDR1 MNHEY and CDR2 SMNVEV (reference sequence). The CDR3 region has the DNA TGTGCCAGCAGTGGTTTCTGGAGGGGGGGTGGCACAGATACGCAGTATTTT. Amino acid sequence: CASSGFWRGGGTDTQYF.

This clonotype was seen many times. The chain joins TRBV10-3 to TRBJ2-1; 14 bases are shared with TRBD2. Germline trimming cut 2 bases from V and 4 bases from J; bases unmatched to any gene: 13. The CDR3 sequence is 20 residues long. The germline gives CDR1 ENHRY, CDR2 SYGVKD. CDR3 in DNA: TGTGCCATCAGTGAGGGTGGGACTAGCGGGGGATTCCTGCCGTACAATGAGCAGTTCTTC. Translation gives CAISEGGTSGGFLPYNEQFF.

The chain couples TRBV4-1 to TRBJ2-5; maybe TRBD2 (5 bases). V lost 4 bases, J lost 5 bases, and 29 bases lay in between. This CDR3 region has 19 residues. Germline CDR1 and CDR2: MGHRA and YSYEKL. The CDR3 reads CASSRVPPRLVDWEETQYF. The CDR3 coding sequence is TGCGCCAGCAGCCGCGTGCCGCCGCGGCTGGTAGACTGGGAGGAGACCCAGTACTTC.

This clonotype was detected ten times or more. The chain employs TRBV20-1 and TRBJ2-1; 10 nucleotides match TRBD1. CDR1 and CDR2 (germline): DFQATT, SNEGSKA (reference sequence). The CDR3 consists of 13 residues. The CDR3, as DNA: TGCAGCTACTTGCCTTGGACAGGGGGTGAGCAGTTCTTC. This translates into CSYLPWTGGEQFF.

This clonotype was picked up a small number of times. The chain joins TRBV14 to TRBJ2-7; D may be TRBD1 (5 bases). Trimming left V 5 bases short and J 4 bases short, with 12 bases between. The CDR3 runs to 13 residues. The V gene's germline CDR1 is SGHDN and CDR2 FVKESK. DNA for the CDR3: TGTGCCAGCAGCTATTCGACAGCTTACGAGCAGTACGTC. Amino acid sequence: CASSYSTAYEQYV.

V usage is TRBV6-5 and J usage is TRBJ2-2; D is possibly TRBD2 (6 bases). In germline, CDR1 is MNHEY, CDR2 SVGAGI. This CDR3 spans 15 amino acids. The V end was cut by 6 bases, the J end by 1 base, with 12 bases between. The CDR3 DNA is TGTGCCAGCAGGGGCATGGGGGGGAACACCGGGGAGCTGTTTTTT. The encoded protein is CASRGMGGNTGELFF.

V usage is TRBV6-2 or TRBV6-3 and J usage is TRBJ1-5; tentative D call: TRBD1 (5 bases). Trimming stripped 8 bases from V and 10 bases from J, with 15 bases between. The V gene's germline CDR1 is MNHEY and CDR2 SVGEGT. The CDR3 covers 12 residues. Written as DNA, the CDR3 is TGTGCCAGCTCCCCCGACAGACGCCCCCAGCATTTT. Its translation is CASSPDRRPQHF.

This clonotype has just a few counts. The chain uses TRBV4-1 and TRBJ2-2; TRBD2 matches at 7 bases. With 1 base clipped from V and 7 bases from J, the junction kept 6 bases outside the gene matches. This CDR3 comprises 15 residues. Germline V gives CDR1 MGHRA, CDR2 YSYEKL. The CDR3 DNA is TGCGCCAGCAGCCAAGGACAGCGGGGCGGCGGGGAGCTGTTTTTT. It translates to CASSQGQRGGGELFF.

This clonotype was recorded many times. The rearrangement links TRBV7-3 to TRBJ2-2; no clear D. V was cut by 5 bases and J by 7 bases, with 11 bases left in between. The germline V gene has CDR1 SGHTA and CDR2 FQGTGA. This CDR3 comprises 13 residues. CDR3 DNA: TGTGCCAGCAGCCCCCCGCGAGACGGGGAGCTGTTTTTT. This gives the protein CASSPPRDGELFF.

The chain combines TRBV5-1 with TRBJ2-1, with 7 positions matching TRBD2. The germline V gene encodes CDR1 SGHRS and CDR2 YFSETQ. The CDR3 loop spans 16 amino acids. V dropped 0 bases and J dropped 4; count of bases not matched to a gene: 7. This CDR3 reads CASSLAPGGEYNEQFF. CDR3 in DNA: TGCGCCAGCAGCTTGGCGCCGGGGGGAGAATACAATGAGCAGTTCTTC.

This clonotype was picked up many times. The CDR3, as DNA: TGTGCCTGGAGTGTCCAGGGTTCCCCCCGGGCTTTCTTT. Amino acid sequence: CAWSVQGSPRAFF. The chain couples TRBV30 to TRBJ1-1; possibly TRBD1 for D (5 bases). Trimming stripped 0 bases from V and 11 bases from J, with 16 bases between. CDR1 is GTSNPN, CDR2 SVGIG, per germline (reference sequence). This CDR3 has 13 residues.

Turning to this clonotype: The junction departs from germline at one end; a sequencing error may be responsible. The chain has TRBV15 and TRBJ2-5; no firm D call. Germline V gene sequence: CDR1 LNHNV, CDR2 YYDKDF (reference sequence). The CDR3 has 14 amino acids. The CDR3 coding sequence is TGTGCCACCAGCAGGCCCGCGGACCAGGAGACCCAGTACTTC. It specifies CATSRPADQETQYF.

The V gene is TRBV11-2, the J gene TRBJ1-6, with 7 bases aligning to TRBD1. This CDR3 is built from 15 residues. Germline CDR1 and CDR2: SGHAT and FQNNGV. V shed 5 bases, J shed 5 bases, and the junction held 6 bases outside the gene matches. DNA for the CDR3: TGTGCCAGCAGCCCGGGACAGCCAGATAATTCACCCCTCCACTTT. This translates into CASSPGQPDNSPLHF.